This TCR beta chain originates from a study of cytomegalovirus exposure and HLA in healthy donors. This CDR3 comprises 11 residues. The junction had 3 bases not matched to a gene; V was cut back by 4 bases and J by 13 bases. Germline lookup yields CDR1 MGHRA and CDR2 YSYEKL. 60 Vbeta and 13 Jbeta primers were used in PCR. TCRdb's copy holds only in-frame clones and misses some; the assay was immunoSEQ multiplex PCR. The sample holds roughly 190,000 clones, around 90% seen once. Study results and caveats: TCR beta chains associated with HLA were, in a later analysis, more clonally expanded than equally common others. In a later analysis, TCR beta V- and J-gene trimming was associated with a missense DCLRE1C variant. Later work associated approximately 17,000 TCR beta sequences with HLA alleles at 0.05 false discovery rate. 87-base-pair reads could not separate some V segments, including TRBV6-2 and TRBV6-3.

In the case of this clone: Its antigen is not known.

The genes are TRBV4-1 and TRBJ2-1; 8 bases map to TRBD2. The sequence was collected from a boy aged 2 to 10 in good health and CMV-seronegative. Sequencing was done on a sample of PBMCs. The CDR3, as DNA: TGCGCCAGCAGCCTTAGCGGGAACCAGTTCTTC. The encoded protein is CASSLSGNQFF.